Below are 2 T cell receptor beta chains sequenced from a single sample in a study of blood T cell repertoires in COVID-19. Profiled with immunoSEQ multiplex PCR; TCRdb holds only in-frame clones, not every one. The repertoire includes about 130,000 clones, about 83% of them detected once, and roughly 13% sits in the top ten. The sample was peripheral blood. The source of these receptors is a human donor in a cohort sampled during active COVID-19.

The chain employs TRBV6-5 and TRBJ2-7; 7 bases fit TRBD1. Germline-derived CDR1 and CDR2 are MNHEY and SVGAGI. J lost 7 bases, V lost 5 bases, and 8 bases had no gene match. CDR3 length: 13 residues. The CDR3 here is CASSQPDREEQYF. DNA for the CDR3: TGTGCCAGCAGTCAACCCGACAGGGAGGAGCAGTACTTC.

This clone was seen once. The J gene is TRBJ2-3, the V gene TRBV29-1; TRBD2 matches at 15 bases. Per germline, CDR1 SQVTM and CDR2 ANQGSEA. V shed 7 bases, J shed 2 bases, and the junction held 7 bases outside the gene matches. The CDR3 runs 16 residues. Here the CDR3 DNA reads TGCAGCGCTGGACTAGCGGGGGGGCCATCCACAGATACGCAGTATTTT. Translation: CSAGLAGGPSTDTQYF.